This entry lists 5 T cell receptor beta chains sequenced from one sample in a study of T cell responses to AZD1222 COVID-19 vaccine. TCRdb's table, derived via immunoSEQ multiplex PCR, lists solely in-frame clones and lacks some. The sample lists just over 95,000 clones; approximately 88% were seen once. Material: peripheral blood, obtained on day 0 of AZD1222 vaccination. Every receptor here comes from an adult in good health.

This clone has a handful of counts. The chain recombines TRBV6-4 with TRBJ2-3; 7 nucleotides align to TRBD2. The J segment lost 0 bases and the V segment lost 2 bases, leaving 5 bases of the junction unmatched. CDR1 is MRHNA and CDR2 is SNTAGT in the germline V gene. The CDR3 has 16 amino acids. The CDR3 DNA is TGTGCCAGCAGTGACACAGAGCGGGGAAGCACAGATACGCAGTATTTT. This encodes CASSDTERGSTDTQYF.

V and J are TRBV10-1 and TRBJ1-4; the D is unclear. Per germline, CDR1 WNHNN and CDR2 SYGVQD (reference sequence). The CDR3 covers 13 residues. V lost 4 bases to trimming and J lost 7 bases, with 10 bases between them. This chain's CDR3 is CASSAVGSEKLFF. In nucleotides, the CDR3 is TGCGCCAGCAGTGCCGTGGGAAGTGAAAAACTGTTTTTT.

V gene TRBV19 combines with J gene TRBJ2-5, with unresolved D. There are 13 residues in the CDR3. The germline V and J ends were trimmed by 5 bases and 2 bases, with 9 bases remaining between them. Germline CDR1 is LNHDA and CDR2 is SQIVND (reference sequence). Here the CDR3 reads CASSVAEQETQYF. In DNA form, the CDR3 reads TGTGCCAGTAGTGTGGCAGAACAAGAGACCCAGTACTTC.

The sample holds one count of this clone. The CDR3: CASQKEGSAKNIQYF. The CDR3 coding sequence is TGTGCCAGCCAAAAGGAGGGTTCAGCCAAAAACATTCAGTACTTC. V gene TRBV6-6 combines with J gene TRBJ2-4; TRBD2 is a possible D gene (6 bases). This CDR3 is built from 15 residues. V gave up 8 bases and J gave up 0 bases, with 14 bases separating them. Germline CDR1 and CDR2: MNHNY and SVGAGI (reference sequence).

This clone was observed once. CDR3 protein: CASSEKGYGYTF. In DNA, the CDR3 is TGTGCCAGCAGTGAAAAGGGGTATGGCTACACCTTC. The chain joins TRBV2 to TRBJ1-2; possibly TRBD1 for D (5 bases). The germline CDR1 and CDR2 sequences are SNHLY and FYNNEI. V gave up 2 bases and J gave up 5 bases, with 6 bases separating them. The CDR3 contains 12 residues.